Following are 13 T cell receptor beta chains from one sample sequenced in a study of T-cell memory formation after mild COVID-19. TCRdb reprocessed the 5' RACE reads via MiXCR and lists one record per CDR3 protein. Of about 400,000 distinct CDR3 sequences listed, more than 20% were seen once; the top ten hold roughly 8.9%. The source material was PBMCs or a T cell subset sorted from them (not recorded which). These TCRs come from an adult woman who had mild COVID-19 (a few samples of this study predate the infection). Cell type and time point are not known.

The CDR3 nucleotides are TGTGCCAGCAGCCAAGATACGCTAGCGGGAGTATCAGATACGCAGTATTTT. Translating gives CASSQDTLAGVSDTQYF. The rearrangement joins TRBV3-1 to TRBJ2-3; 10 bases are a match to TRBD2. This CDR3 is built from 17 residues. Germline V gene sequence: CDR1 LGHDT, CDR2 YNNKEL (reference sequence). V lost 0 bases, J lost 4 bases, and 7 bases stayed unmatched.

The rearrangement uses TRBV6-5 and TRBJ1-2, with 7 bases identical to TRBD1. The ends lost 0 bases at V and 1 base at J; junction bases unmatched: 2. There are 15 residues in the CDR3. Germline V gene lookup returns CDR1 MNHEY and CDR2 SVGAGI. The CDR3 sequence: CASSYSNRGNYGYTF. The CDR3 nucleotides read TGTGCCAGCAGTTACTCTAACAGGGGTAACTATGGCTACACCTTC.

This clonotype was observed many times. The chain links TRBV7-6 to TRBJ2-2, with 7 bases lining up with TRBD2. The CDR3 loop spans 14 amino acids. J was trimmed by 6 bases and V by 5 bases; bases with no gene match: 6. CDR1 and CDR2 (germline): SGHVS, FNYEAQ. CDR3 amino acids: CASSLRTSPGELFF. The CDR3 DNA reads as TGTGCCAGCAGCCTACGGACTAGTCCCGGGGAGCTGTTTTTT.

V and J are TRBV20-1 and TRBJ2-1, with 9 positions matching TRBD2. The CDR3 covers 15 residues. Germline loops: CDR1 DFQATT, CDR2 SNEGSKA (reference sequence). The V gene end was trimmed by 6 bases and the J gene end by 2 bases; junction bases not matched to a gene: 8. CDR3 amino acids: CSAPSSGSAYNEQFF. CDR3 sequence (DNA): TGCAGTGCGCCGAGTAGCGGGAGCGCCTACAATGAGCAGTTCTTC.

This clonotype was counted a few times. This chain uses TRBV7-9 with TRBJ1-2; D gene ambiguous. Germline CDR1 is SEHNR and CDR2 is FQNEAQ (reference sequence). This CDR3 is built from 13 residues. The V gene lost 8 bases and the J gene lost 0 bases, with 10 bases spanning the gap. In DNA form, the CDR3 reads TGTGCCAGCCGCTCCCCGACTAACTATGGCTACACCTTC. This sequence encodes CASRSPTNYGYTF.

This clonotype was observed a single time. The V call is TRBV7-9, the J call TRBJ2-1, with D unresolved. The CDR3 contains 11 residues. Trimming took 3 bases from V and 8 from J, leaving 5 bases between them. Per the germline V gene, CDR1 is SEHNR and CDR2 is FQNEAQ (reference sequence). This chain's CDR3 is CASSFPDEQFF. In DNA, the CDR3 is TGTGCCAGCAGCTTCCCCGATGAGCAGTTCTTC.

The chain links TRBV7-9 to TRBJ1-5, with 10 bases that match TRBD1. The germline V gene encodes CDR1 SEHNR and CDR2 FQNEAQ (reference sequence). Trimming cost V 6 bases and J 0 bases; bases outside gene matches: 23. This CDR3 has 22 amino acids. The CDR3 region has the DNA TGTGCCAGCAGGCCAATCGCGGGCAAGACAGGGGGCTTTTTTAATAGCAATCAGCCCCAGCATTTT. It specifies CASRPIAGKTGGFFNSNQPQHF.

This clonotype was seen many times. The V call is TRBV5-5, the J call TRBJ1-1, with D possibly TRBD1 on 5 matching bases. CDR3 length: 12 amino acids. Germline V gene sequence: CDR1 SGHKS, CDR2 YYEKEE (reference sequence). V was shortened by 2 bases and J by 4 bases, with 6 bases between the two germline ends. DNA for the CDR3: TGTGCCAGCAGCTTTCAGGGCACTGAAGCTTTCTTT. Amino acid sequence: CASSFQGTEAFF. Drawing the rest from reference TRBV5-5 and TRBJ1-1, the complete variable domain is DAGVTQSPTHLIKTRGQQVTLRCSPISGHKSVSWYQQVLGQGPQFIFQYYEKEERGRGNFPDRFSARQFPNYSSELNVNALLLGDSALYLCASSFQGTEAFFGQGTRLTVV.

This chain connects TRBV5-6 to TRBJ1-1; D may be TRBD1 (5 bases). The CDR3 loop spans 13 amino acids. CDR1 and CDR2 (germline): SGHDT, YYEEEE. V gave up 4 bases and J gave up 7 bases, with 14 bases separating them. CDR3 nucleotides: TGTGCCAGCAGCCCGGTAAGGGGTAATGAAGCTTTCTTT. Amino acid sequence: CASSPVRGNEAFF. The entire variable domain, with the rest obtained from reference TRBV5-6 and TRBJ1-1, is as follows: DAGVTQSPTHLIKTRGQQVTLRCSPKSGHDTVSWYQQALGQGPQFIFQYYEEEERQRGNFPDRFSGHQFPNYSSELNVNALLLGDSALYLCASSPVRGNEAFFGQGTRLTVV.

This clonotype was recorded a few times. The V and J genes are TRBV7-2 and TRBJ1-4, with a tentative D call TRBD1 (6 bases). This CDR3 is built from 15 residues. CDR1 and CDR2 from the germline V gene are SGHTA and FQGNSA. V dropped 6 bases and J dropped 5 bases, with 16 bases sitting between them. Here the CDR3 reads CASRPTGTLNEKLFF. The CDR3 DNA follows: TGTGCCAGCAGACCCACCGGGACACTGAATGAAAAACTGTTTTTT.

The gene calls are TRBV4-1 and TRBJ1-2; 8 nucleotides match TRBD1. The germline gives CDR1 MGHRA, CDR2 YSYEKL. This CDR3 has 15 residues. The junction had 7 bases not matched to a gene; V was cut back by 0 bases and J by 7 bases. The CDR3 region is CASSQETGVSSGYTF. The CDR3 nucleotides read TGCGCCAGCAGCCAAGAGACAGGGGTTTCCTCTGGCTACACCTTC.

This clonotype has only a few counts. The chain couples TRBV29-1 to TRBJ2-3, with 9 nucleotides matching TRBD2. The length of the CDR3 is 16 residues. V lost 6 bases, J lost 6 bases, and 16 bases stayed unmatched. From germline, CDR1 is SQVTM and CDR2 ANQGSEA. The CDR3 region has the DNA TGCAGCGTCGAGGGCCTAGCGGGGAGGTCGGTTGATACGCAGTATTTT. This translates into CSVEGLAGRSVDTQYF.

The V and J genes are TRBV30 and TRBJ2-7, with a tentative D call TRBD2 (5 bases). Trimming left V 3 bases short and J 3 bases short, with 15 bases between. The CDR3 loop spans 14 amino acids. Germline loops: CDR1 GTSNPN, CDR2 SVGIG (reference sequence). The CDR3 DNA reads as TGTGCCTGGAGCAGAGGGCAGTCAAACTACGAGCAGTACTTC. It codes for CAWSRGQSNYEQYF.